The 2 T cell receptor beta chains below come from one sample, sequenced in a study of Ad26.COV2.S vaccination and SARS-CoV-2 variants. Treatment of the sample: some 20 received Ad26.COV2.S at low or high dose, single or two shots; five or six received placebo; per-sample allocation not given. The investigators took samples on day 63 after the first vaccine or placebo injection. Profiled with immunoSEQ multiplex PCR; TCRdb holds only in-frame clones, not every one. The sample records 200,000 to 300,000 clones, over 75% being singletons. The sequences come from peripheral blood, collected in a trial of Ad26.COV2.S vaccine versus placebo. Every receptor here comes from a person between 18 and 59 years old who received the Ad26.COV2.S COVID-19 vaccine or a placebo.

This chain links TRBV9 with TRBJ2-7; D remains ambiguous. The V gene's germline CDR1 is SGDLS and CDR2 YYNGEE. This CDR3 comprises 14 residues. Trimming pared 4 bases from V and 2 bases from J, leaving 13 bases between. The CDR3 bases are TGTGCCAGCAGCCCCGGCGCTCCTGCCTACGAGCAGTACTTC. This translates into CASSPGAPAYEQYF.

The gene calls are TRBV18 and TRBJ2-4; 8 bases are shared with TRBD2. Trimming at V came to 3 bases and at J to 5 bases, leaving 6 bases not matched to a gene. The CDR3 spans 15 residues. Germline V CDR1 and CDR2: KGHSH, LQKENI. CDR3 sequence: CASSPSTSGENIQYF. CDR3 DNA sequence: TGTGCCAGCTCACCCAGTACTAGCGGAGAAAACATTCAGTACTTC.